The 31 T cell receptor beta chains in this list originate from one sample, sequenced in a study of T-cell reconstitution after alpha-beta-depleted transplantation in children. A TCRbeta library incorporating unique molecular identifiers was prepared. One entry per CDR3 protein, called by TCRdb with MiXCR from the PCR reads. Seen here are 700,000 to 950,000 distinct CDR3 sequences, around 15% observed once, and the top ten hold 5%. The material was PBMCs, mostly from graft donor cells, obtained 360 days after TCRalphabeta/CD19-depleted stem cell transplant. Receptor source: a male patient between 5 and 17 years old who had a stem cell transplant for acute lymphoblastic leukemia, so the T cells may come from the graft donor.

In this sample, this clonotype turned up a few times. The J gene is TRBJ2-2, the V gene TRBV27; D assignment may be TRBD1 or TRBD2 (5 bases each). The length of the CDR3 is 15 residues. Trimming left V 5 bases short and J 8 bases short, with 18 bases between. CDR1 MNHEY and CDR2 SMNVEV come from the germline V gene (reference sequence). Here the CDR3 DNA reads TGTGCCAGCAGTCCCGGGACCCTATCACCTGGGGAGCTGTTTTTT. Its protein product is CASSPGTLSPGELFF.

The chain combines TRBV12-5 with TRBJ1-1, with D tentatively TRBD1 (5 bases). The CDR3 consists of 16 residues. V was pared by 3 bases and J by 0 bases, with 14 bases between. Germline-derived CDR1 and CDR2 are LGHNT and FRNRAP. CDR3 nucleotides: TGTGCTAGTGGTTTCTTGAGGGGACTCATGAACACTGAAGCTTTCTTT. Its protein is CASGFLRGLMNTEAFF.

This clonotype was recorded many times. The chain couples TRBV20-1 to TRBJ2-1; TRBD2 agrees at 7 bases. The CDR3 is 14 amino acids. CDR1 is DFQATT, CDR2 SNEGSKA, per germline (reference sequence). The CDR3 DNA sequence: TGCAGGGCCCCACCGAGCGGGATTTACAATGAGCAGTTCTTC. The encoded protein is CRAPPSGIYNEQFF.

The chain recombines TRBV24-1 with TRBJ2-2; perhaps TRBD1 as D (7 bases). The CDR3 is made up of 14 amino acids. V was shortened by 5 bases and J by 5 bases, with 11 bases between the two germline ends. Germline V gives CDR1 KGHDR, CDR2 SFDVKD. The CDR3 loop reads CATSAPGGTGELFF. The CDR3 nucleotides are TGTGCCACCAGTGCGCCAGGGGGGACCGGGGAGCTGTTTTTT.

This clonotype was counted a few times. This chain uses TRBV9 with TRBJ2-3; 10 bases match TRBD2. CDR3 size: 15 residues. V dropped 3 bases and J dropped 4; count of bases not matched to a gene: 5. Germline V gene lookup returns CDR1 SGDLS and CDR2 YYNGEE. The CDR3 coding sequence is TGTGCCAGCAGCGCCCTAGCGGGAGAATCAGATACGCAGTATTTT. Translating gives CASSALAGESDTQYF.

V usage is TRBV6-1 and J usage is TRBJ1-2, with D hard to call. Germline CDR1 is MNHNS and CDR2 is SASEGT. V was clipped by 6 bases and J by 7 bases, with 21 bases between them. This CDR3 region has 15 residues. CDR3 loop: CASRSQRGGDFGYTF. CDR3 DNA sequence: TGTGCCAGCAGAAGCCAGCGGGGTGGAGACTTTGGCTACACCTTC.

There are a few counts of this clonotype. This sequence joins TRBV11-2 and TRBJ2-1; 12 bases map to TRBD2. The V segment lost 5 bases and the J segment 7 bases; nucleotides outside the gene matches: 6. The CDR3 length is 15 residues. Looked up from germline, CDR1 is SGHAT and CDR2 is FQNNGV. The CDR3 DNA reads TGTGCCAGCAGCCCAAGGACTAGCGGGAAGAATGAGCAGTTCTTC. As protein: CASSPRTSGKNEQFF.

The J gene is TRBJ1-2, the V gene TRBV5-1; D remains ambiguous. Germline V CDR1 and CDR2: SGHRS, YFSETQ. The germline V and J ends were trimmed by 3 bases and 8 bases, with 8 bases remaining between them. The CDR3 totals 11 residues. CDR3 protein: CASSWHGGYTF. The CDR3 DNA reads TGCGCCAGCAGCTGGCATGGGGGCTACACCTTC. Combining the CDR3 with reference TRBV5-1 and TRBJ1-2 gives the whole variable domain KAGVTQTPRYLIKTRGQQVTLSCSPISGHRSVSWYQQTPGQGLQFLFEYFSETQRNKGNFPGRFSGRQFSNSRSEMNVSTLELGDSALYLCASSWHGGYTFGSGTRLTVV.

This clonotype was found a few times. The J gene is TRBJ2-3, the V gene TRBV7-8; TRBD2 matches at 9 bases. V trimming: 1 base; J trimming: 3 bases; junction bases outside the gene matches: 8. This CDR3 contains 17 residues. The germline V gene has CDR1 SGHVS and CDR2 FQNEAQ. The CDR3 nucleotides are TGTGCCAGCAGCTTAGAGACCGGGACTAGCAGAACAGATACGCAGTATTTT. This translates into CASSLETGTSRTDTQYF.

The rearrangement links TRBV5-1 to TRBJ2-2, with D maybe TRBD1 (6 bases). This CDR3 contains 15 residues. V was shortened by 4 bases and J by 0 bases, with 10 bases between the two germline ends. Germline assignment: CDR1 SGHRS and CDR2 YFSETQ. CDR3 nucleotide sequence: TGCGCCAGCAGCAGACAGGCCCCGAACACCGGGGAGCTGTTTTTT. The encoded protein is CASSRQAPNTGELFF.

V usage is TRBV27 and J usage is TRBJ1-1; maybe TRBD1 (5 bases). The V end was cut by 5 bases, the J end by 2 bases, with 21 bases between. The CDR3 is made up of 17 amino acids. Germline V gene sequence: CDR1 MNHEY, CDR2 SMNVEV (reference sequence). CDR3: CASSPTLVAGLNTEAFF. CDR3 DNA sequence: TGTGCCAGCAGTCCTACCCTGGTCGCAGGGCTTAACACTGAAGCTTTCTTT.

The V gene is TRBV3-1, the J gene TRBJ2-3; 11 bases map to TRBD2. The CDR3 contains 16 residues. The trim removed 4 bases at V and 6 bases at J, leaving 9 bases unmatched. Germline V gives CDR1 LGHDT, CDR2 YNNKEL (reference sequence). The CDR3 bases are TGTGCCAGCAGCCTGACTATAGCGGGAGGGACCGATACGCAGTATTTT. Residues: CASSLTIAGGTDTQYF.

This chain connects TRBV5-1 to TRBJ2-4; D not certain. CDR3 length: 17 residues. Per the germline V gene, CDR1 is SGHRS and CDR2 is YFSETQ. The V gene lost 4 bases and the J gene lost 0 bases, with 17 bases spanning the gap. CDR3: CASSRQAAALAKNIQYF. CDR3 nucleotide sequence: TGCGCCAGCAGCCGCCAGGCAGCCGCGCTAGCCAAAAACATTCAGTACTTC.

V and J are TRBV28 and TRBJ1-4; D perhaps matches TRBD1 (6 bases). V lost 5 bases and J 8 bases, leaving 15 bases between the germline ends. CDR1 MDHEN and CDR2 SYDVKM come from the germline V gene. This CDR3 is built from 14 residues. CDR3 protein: CASSGGGLGEKLFF. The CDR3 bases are TGTGCCAGCAGTGGGGGGGGGCTGGGGGAAAAACTGTTTTTT.

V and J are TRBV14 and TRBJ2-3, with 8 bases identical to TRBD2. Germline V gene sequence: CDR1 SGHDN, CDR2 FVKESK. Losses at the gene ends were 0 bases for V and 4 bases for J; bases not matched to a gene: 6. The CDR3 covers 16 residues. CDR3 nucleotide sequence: TGTGCCAGCAGCCAAGATACAGCGGGAGCCCCAGATACGCAGTATTTT. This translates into CASSQDTAGAPDTQYF.

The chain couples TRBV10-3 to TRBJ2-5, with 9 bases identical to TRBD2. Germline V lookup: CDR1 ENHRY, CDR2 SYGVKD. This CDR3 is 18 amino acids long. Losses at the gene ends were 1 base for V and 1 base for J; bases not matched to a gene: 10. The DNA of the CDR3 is TGTGCCATCAGTGAGTACTCTCTCCTAGCGGGAACCCAAGAGACCCAGTACTTC. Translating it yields CAISEYSLLAGTQETQYF.

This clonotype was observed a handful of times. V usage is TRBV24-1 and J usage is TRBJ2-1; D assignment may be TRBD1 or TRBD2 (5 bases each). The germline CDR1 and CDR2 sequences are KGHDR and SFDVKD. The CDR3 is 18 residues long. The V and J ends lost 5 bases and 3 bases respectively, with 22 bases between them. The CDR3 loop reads CATSVPHASRAGYNEQFF. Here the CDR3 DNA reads TGTGCCACCAGTGTCCCGCATGCGTCCAGGGCGGGCTACAATGAGCAGTTCTTC.

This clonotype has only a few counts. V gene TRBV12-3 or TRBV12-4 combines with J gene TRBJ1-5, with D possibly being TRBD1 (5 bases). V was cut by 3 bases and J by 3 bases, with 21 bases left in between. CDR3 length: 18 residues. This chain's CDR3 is CASSLAGRRGPPNQPQHF. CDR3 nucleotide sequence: TGTGCCAGCAGTTTGGCGGGGCGAAGAGGGCCTCCCAATCAGCCCCAGCATTTT.

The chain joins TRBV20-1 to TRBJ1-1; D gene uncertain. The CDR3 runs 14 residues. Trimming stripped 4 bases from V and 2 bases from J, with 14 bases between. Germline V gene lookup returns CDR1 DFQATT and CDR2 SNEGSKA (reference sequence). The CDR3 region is CSANLAGPNTEAFF. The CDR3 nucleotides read TGCAGTGCTAATCTCGCCGGTCCCAACACTGAAGCTTTCTTT.

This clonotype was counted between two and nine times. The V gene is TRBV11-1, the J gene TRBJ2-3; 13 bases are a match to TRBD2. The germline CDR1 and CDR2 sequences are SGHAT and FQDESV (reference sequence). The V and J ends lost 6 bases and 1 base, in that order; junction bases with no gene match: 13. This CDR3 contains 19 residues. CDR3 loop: CASRGFRTSGSTGTDTQYF. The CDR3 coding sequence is TGTGCCAGCAGGGGATTTCGGACTAGCGGGAGTACTGGCACAGATACGCAGTATTTT.

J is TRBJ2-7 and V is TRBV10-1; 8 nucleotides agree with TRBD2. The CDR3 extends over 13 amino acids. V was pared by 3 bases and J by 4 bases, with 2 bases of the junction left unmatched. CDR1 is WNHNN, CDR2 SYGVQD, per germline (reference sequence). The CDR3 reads CASSDGGGYEQYF. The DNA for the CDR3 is TGCGCCAGCAGTGACGGGGGGGGATACGAGCAGTACTTC.

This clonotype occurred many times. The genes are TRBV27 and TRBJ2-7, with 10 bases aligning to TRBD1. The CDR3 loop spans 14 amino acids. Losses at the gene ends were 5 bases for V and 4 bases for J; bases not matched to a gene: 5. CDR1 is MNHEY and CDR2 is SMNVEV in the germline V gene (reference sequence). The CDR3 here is CASSHDRGLYEQYF. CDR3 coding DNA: TGTGCCAGCAGTCACGACAGGGGGCTATACGAGCAGTACTTC.

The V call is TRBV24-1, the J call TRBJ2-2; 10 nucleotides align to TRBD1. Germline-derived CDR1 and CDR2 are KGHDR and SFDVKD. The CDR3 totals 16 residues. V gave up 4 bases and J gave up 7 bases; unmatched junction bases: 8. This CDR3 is CATSEGQGEMDGELFF. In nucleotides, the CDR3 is TGTGCCACCAGTGAAGGACAGGGGGAAATGGACGGGGAGCTGTTTTTT.

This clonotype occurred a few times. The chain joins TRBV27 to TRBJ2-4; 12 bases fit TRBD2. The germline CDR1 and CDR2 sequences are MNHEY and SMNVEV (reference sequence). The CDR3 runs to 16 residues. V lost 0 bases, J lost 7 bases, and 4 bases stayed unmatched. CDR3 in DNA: TGTGCCAGCAGTTTATCCCTAGCGGGAGGGCAGAACATTCAGTACTTC. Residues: CASSLSLAGGQNIQYF.

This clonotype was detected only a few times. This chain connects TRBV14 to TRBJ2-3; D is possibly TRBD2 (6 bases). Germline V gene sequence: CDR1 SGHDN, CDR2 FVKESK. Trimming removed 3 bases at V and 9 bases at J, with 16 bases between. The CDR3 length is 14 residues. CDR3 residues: CASSQDPRAGTQYF. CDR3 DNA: TGTGCCAGCAGCCAGGACCCACGCGCGGGAACGCAGTATTTT. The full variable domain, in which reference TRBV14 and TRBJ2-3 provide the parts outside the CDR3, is EAGVTQFPSHSVIEKGQTVTLRCDPISGHDNLYWYRRVMGKEIKFLLHFVKESKQDESGMPNNRFLAERTGGTYSTLKVQPAELEDSGVYFCASSQDPRAGTQYFGPGTRLTVL.

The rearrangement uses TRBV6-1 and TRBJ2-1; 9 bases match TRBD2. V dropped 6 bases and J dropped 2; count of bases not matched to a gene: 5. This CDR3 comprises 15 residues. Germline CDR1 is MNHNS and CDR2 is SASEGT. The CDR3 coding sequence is TGTGCCAGCAGCTCTAGCGGGGAGACCTACAATGAGCAGTTCTTC. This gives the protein CASSSSGETYNEQFF.

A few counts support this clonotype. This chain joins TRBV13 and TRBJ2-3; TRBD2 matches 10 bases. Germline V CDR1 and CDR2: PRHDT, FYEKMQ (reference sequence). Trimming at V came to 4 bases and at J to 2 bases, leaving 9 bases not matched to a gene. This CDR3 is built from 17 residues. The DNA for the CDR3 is TGTGCCAGCAGCTCCTCTAGGACTAGCGGCCTCACAGATACGCAGTATTTT. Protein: CASSSSRTSGLTDTQYF. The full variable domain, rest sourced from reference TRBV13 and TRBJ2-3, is AAGVIQSPRHLIKEKRETATLKCYPIPRHDTVYWYQQGPGQDPQFLISFYEKMQSDKGSIPDRFSAQQFSDYHSELNMSSLELGDSALYFCASSSSRTSGLTDTQYFGPGTRLTVL.

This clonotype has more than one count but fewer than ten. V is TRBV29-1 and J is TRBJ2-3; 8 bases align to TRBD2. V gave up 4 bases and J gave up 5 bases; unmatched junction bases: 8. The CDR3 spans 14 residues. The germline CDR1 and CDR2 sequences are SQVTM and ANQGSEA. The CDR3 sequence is CSVGPRLAGDTQYF. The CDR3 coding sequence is TGCAGCGTTGGCCCGAGGCTAGCGGGAGATACGCAGTATTTT.

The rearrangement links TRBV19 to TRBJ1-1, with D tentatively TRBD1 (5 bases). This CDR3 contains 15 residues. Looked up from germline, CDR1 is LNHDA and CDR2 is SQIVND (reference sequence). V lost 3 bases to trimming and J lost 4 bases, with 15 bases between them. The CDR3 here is CASSMYTLGGTEAFF. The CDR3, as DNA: TGTGCCAGTAGTATGTACACTCTTGGGGGCACTGAAGCTTTCTTT.

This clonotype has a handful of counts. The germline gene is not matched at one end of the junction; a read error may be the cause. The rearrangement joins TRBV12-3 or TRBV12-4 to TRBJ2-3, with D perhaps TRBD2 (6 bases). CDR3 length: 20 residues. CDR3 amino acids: CASSLGGGRWGTTSTDTQYF. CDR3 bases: TGTGCCAGCAGCTTAGGCGGAGGGAGGTGGGGCACAACTAGCACAGATACGCAGTATTTT.

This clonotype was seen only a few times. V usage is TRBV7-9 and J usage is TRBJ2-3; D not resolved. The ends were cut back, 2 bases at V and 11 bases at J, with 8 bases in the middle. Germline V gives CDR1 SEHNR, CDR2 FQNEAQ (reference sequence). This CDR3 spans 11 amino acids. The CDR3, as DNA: TGTGCCAGCAGCTTACAAGCCCGGCAGTATTTT. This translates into CASSLQARQYF.